The rows below give T cell receptor beta chains drawn from one sample of a study of T cells expressing NK-cell markers. TCRdb derives one entry per CDR3 protein from the 5' RACE reads, leaving out DNA. This repertoire includes fewer than 400,000 distinct CDR3 sequences. Sequenced input: blood T cells: a sorted CD56 or NKG2C T cell subset, CD4+ or CD8+ T cells, or bulk PBMC T cells (not recorded which). The receptors were gathered from a woman aged 45-59 years in good health. CDR3s include the opening cysteine and the closing phenylalanine or tryptophan.

j_gene,v_gene,CDR3aa
TRBJ2-1,TRBV11-3,CASSLDRPQSDEQFF
TRBJ1-2,TRBV29-1,CSVEERRPYGYTF
TRBJ2-3,TRBV7-2,CASSLTGRGDTQYF
TRBJ2-1,TRBV12-3/TRBV12-4,CASSPRDSTNEQFF
TRBJ1-4,TRBV10-3,CAISPTGGDDEKLFF
TRBJ2-7,TRBV7-8,CASSSAGTGIYEQYF
TRBJ2-6,TRBV12-3/TRBV12-4,CASSGGANVLTF
TRBJ2-1,TRBV4-1,CASSQVGRRLNEQFF
TRBJ1-5,TRBV7-8,CASSPQRGNQPQHF
TRBJ2-7,TRBV10-3,CAISGSGGSYEQYF
TRBJ2-7,TRBV11-2,CASSSVFEQYF
TRBJ2-3,TRBV20-1,CSARDASGRDTQYF
TRBJ2-1,TRBV25-1,CASSAESEREQVF
TRBJ1-1,TRBV7-9,CASSLETKRAFF
TRBJ2-7,TRBV30,CAWSVSGRALLEQYF
TRBJ2-5,TRBV18,CASGHPAQETQYF
TRBJ2-4,TRBV6-5,CASSYSRAAGENIQYF
TRBJ1-1,TRBV12-3/TRBV12-4,CASSPRAIGEAFF